The rows below give T cell receptor beta chains drawn from one sample of a study of Ad26.COV2.S vaccination and SARS-CoV-2 variants. TCRdb's table, derived via immunoSEQ multiplex PCR, lists solely in-frame clones and lacks some. The sample shows about 680,000 clones, more than 70% of them seen only once. The input for sequencing was peripheral blood, taken in a trial of Ad26.COV2.S vaccine versus placebo. These receptors all stem from a person between 18 and 65 years old who received the Ad26.COV2.S COVID-19 vaccine or a placebo. Each CDR3 is given without its conserved first and last residue. Each record gives: clone size, J gene, V gene, CDR3 length, CDR3 protein. Only part of the rows carry a size: once, few, many, or a class if the clone is expanded.

NA	TRBJ2-5	TRBV2	12	ATIGRGYQETQY
once	TRBJ2-5	TRBV6-1	13	ASSESHSGQETQY
NA	TRBJ1-4	TRBV25-1	14	ASSESRRGTNEKLF
NA	TRBJ2-5	TRBV2	10	ASSDRRETQY
NA	TRBJ2-1	TRBV27	14	ASSPLVPGQLAGQF
NA	TRBJ2-7	TRBV7-9	12	ASSLRASGYEQY
NA	TRBJ2-1	TRBV29-1	11	SVGAFWANEQF
NA	TRBJ1-4	TRBV2	13	ASSEGGRAGEKLF
NA	TRBJ1-1	TRBV7-2	12	ASSAQGLNTEAF
NA	TRBJ1-2	TRBV3-1/TRBV3-2	11	ASSQGGIYGYT
NA	TRBJ1-1	TRBV29-1	12	SVNWRTQGTEAF
NA	TRBJ1-5	TRBV7-9	12	ASSLGGVGQPQH
NA	TRBJ2-5	TRBV5-1	12	ASSLGQGQETQY
once	TRBJ1-3	TRBV10-2	12	ASSPQNAGNTIY
NA	TRBJ2-1	TRBV19	13	ASSIRGLQYNEQF
once	TRBJ1-1	TRBV29-1	9	SVEQGAEAF
NA	TRBJ1-1	TRBV9	11	ASSVVEGAEAF
NA	TRBJ2-1	TRBV14	13	ASSLRTGGSNEQF
NA	TRBJ2-1	TRBV5-1	10	ASSKTGLEQF
NA	TRBJ1-5	TRBV5-1	11	ASSMTPDQPQH